These 11 T cell receptor beta chains were sequenced from one sample in a study of beta chain features in type 1 diabetes. The antigens for these receptors are not known. Broader study findings: Among patients with Type 1 diabetes, TCRB CDR3s were moderately but significantly shorter in every one of the four CD4+ subsets.

What was sequenced were expressed TCRB transcripts, since all of the isolated RNA had been reverse transcribed. TCRdb's table, derived via immunoSEQ multiplex PCR, lists solely in-frame clones and lacks some. The sample holds hundreds of thousands of clones, about a tenth seen once. The sequenced sample consisted of naive CD4+ T cells from blood. The receptors derive from a young man with type 1 diabetes.

This clone was counted only a few times. V is TRBV6-5 and J is TRBJ1-5, with no clear D. V gave up 2 bases and J gave up 6 bases, with 8 bases separating them. CDR1 MNHEY and CDR2 SVGAGI come from the germline V gene. This CDR3 is 13 amino acids long. The CDR3 nucleotides read TGTGCCAGCAGTTACGGCCCGGGTCAGCCCCAGCATTTT. Translation gives CASSYGPGQPQHF.

This clone was counted a few times. The V call is TRBV7-2, the J call TRBJ2-7, with 9 nucleotides matching TRBD1. CDR1 and CDR2 (germline): SGHTA, FQGNSA. Trimming cost V 5 bases and J 1 base; bases outside gene matches: 6. The CDR3 has 15 residues. CDR3 loop: CASSQGQGISYEQYF. The CDR3 coding sequence is TGTGCCAGCAGCCAGGGACAGGGAATATCCTACGAGCAGTACTTC.

This clone was seen a few times. The gene calls are TRBV6-5 and TRBJ2-1; D is uncertain. Trimming removed 8 bases from V and 9 bases from J, with 11 bases in between. Germline V gives CDR1 MNHEY, CDR2 SVGAGI. The CDR3 is made up of 11 amino acids. The DNA for the CDR3 is TGTGCCAGCTCCTACCTCGGTGAGCAGTTCTTC. This codes for CASSYLGEQFF.

Only a few counts were recorded for this clone. The J gene is TRBJ2-7, the V gene TRBV19; D gene ambiguous. CDR1 is LNHDA, CDR2 SQIVND, per germline (reference sequence). This CDR3 is 14 amino acids long. Trimming removed 5 bases from V and 0 bases from J, with 11 bases in between. The CDR3 here is CASSSGEASYEQYF. The CDR3 nucleotides are TGTGCCAGTAGTTCTGGTGAGGCCTCCTACGAGCAGTACTTC.

The chain joins TRBV5-1 to TRBJ1-2, with 8 bases aligning to TRBD1. Germline CDR1 and CDR2: SGHRS and YFSETQ. Trimming removed 4 bases from V and 5 bases from J; junction bases left unmatched: 7. CDR3 length: 14 residues. Here the CDR3 DNA reads TGCGCCAGCAGCCAGACAGGGGAAGGTTATGGCTACACCTTC. This translates into CASSQTGEGYGYTF.

The genes are TRBV9 and TRBJ2-5; 7 bases agree with TRBD1. The CDR3 sequence is 15 residues long. V shed 4 bases, J shed 4 bases, and the junction held 10 bases outside the gene matches. Germline V CDR1 and CDR2: SGDLS, YYNGEE. CDR3 bases: TGTGCCAGCAGCTATCCGACAGGGAGCGGAGAGACCCAGTACTTC. Translated, it gives CASSYPTGSGETQYF.

In this sample, this clone turned up a few times. The chain uses TRBV29-1 and TRBJ1-2, with D unclear. Germline CDR1 and CDR2: SQVTM and ANQGSEA. CDR3 length: 13 residues. Trimming shortened V by 5 bases and J by 4 bases, and 14 bases separated the two germline ends. The CDR3 bases are TGCAGCGTTAGAGTGCAGGATGGCTATGGCTACACCTTC. Protein sequence: CSVRVQDGYGYTF.

This clone appeared a few times. The rearrangement uses TRBV15 and TRBJ2-1, with a tentative D call TRBD2 (6 bases). This CDR3 has 14 amino acids. The germline V gene encodes CDR1 LNHNV and CDR2 YYDKDF (reference sequence). Deletions cut 3 bases from V and 10 bases from J, with 16 bases between. CDR3 amino acids: CATSSSGGSGEQFF. The CDR3, as DNA: TGTGCCACCAGCAGTTCTGGAGGGTCCGGGGAGCAGTTCTTC.

The gene calls are TRBV21-1 and TRBJ2-1; the table's D call, TRBD2, was not checked against the DNA. TRBV21-1 is recorded as a pseudogene. The CDR3 runs 16 residues. The CDR3 protein is CASSQWRGGLRNEQFF. The CDR3, as DNA: TGTGCCAGCAGCCAGTGGAGGGGGGGCCTGAGGAATGAGCAGTTCTTC.

The V call is TRBV5-4, the J call TRBJ2-3; 8 bases are shared with TRBD2. J gave up 2 bases and V 4 bases, and 6 bases lay outside the gene matches. From germline, CDR1 is SGHNT and CDR2 YYREEE (reference sequence). The CDR3 length is 15 residues. The CDR3 DNA follows: TGTGCCAGCAGCCCTCTAGCGGGTAACACAGATACGCAGTATTTT. Translating gives CASSPLAGNTDTQYF.

This clone was seen a handful of times. The V call is TRBV15, the J call TRBJ2-7, with TRBD1 matching over 10 bases. Germline lookup yields CDR1 LNHNV and CDR2 YYDKDF (reference sequence). This CDR3 spans 15 amino acids. The J segment lost 3 bases and the V segment lost 1 base, leaving 3 bases of the junction unmatched. This CDR3 reads CATSRAGTGVYEQYF. CDR3 DNA: TGTGCCACCAGCAGAGCCGGGACAGGGGTCTACGAGCAGTACTTC.